Listed here are 18 T cell receptor beta chains from one sample, sequenced in a study of blood T cell repertoires in COVID-19. Sequenced by immunoSEQ multiplex PCR; TCRdb stores in-frame clones only, minus some. The table has about 76,000 clones, approximately 80% seen once. Source material: peripheral blood. These receptors all come from a human donor in a cohort sampled during active COVID-19.

The chain recombines TRBV7-9 with TRBJ1-4; tentatively, D is TRBD1 (5 bases). The CDR3 totals 16 residues. V was clipped by 7 bases and J by 3 bases, with 18 bases between them. The germline CDR1 and CDR2 sequences are SEHNR and FQNEAQ (reference sequence). CDR3 in amino acids: CASNTDRGTANEKLFF. The CDR3 DNA reads as TGTGCCAGCAATACGGACCGGGGGACGGCTAATGAAAAACTGTTTTTT.

J is TRBJ2-1 and V is TRBV7-9; 10 bases line up with TRBD2. The CDR3 sequence is 15 residues long. Germline CDR1 reads SEHNR; CDR2 reads FQNEAQ (reference sequence). V was pared by 5 bases and J by 8 bases, with 9 bases of the junction left unmatched. The CDR3 DNA follows: TGTGCCAGCAGCAAAGTAGCGGGAGGAGTGTATGAGCAGTTCTTC. Translating it yields CASSKVAGGVYEQFF.

V is TRBV9 and J is TRBJ1-5; possible D gene TRBD1, 5 bases. Germline values: CDR1 SGDLS, CDR2 YYNGEE. The CDR3 is 14 amino acids. V shed 3 bases and J shed 6 bases, with 13 bases lying between them. The CDR3 sequence is CASSAGGVSQPQHF. The CDR3, as DNA: TGTGCCAGCAGCGCGGGGGGTGTCTCTCAGCCCCAGCATTTT.

This clone appeared once. The chain employs TRBV29-1 and TRBJ1-2; TRBD1 is a possible D gene (5 bases). The CDR3 loop spans 15 amino acids. Germline V gives CDR1 SQVTM, CDR2 ANQGSEA. Trimming left V 6 bases short and J 4 bases short, with 21 bases between. This CDR3 is CSVAIQGYRSYGYTF. Here the CDR3 DNA reads TGCAGCGTAGCGATCCAGGGATACCGTAGCTATGGCTACACCTTC.

The table lists this clone with a few counts. The chain combines TRBV30 with TRBJ1-2, with D hard to call. V shed 2 bases and J shed 6 bases, with 7 bases lying between them. Looked up from germline, CDR1 is GTSNPN and CDR2 is SVGIG (reference sequence). This CDR3 contains 11 residues. CDR3 amino acids: CAWSLADGYTF. Here the CDR3 DNA reads TGTGCCTGGAGTTTGGCAGATGGCTACACCTTC.

The rearrangement uses TRBV5-1 and TRBJ2-1, with D possibly being TRBD2 (5 bases). Germline CDR1 and CDR2: SGHRS and YFSETQ. The CDR3 length is 13 residues. V shed 2 bases and J shed 6 bases, with 9 bases lying between them. CDR3: CASSFTGGNEQFF. For the CDR3, the DNA is TGCGCCAGCAGCTTTACTGGAGGCAATGAGCAGTTCTTC.

This clone occurred once. The rearrangement uses TRBV7-3 and TRBJ2-6, with D possibly matching TRBD1 (6 bases). The V end was cut by 0 bases, the J end by 1 base, with 13 bases between. Germline loops: CDR1 SGHTA, CDR2 FQGTGA. This CDR3 contains 18 residues. This CDR3 reads CASSLTGGRGSGANVLTF. The CDR3 DNA reads as TGTGCCAGCAGCTTAACCGGCGGCAGGGGATCTGGGGCCAACGTCCTGACTTTC. Full variable domain (rest looked up from reference TRBV7-3 and TRBJ2-6): GAGVSQTPSNKVTEKGKYVELRCDPISGHTALYWYRQSLGQGPEFLIYFQGTGAADDSGLPNDRFFAVRPEGSVSTLKIQRTERGDSAVYLCASSLTGGRGSGANVLTFGAGSRLTVL.

V usage is TRBV7-8 and J usage is TRBJ2-5; the D is unclear. V lost 0 bases and J lost 2, with 7 bases in between. The CDR3 sequence is 14 residues long. Germline V gene sequence: CDR1 SGHVS, CDR2 FQNEAQ. CDR3 bases: TGTGCCAGCAGCTTAGCGAGAAGTCAAGAGACCCAGTACTTC. This codes for CASSLARSQETQYF.

The chain links TRBV4-3 to TRBJ2-1; the D is unclear. The germline V gene has CDR1 LGHNA and CDR2 YSLEER. The CDR3 has 19 residues. V lost 4 bases and J lost 3, with 25 bases in between. The CDR3 spells CASSPRAARETTSYNEQFF. Written as DNA, the CDR3 is TGCGCCAGCAGCCCCCGTGCCGCTCGTGAGACAACAAGCTACAATGAGCAGTTCTTC.

The chain links TRBV11-3 to TRBJ2-5, with 11 bases aligning to TRBD1. Germline trimming cut 6 bases from V and 4 bases from J; bases unmatched to any gene: 4. The length of the CDR3 is 14 residues. The germline V gene has CDR1 SGHNT and CDR2 YENEEA. The DNA of the CDR3 is TGTGCCAGCAGACGGACAGGGGGCCCAGAGACCCAGTACTTC. It encodes CASRRTGGPETQYF.

The chain recombines TRBV27 with TRBJ1-4; D call uncertain. CDR1 and CDR2 from the germline V gene are MNHEY and SMNVEV (reference sequence). Trimming took off 6 bases at V and 2 bases at J, with 13 bases between the two ends. This CDR3 has 15 residues. CDR3 in amino acids: CASRPPGWTNEKLFF. The CDR3 DNA sequence: TGTGCCAGCAGGCCGCCGGGGTGGACTAATGAAAAACTGTTTTTT.

This clone has a handful of counts. This chain joins TRBV7-9 and TRBJ1-2, with TRBD1 as a possible D gene (5 bases). The CDR3 is 14 amino acids. V lost 5 bases and J 4 bases, leaving 14 bases between the germline ends. Germline V gives CDR1 SEHNR, CDR2 FQNEAQ (reference sequence). The CDR3 sequence is CASSPPRVSYGYTF. The CDR3 DNA follows: TGTGCCAGCAGCCCCCCCAGGGTATCCTATGGCTACACCTTC. The full variable domain, with the rest looked up from reference TRBV7-9 and TRBJ1-2, is DTGVSQNPRHKITKRGQNVTFRCDPISEHNRLYWYRQTLGQGPEFLTYFQNEAQLEKSRLLSDRFSAERPKGSFSTLEIQRTEQGDSAMYLCASSPPRVSYGYTFGSGTRLTVV.

This rearrangement joins TRBV7-2 to TRBJ2-7; 9 nucleotides align to TRBD2. CDR1 and CDR2 from the germline V gene are SGHTA and FQGNSA. Trimming at V came to 3 bases and at J to 1 base, leaving 4 bases not matched to a gene. The CDR3 runs to 15 residues. This CDR3 reads CASSFTLAGSYEQYF. The CDR3, as DNA: TGTGCCAGCAGCTTCACCCTAGCGGGGTCCTACGAGCAGTACTTC. The full variable domain, in which reference TRBV7-2 and TRBJ2-7 provide the parts outside the CDR3, is GAGVSQSPSNKVTEKGKDVELRCDPISGHTALYWYRQSLGQGLEFLIYFQGNSAPDKSGLPSDRFSAERTGGSVSTLTIQRTQQEDSAVYLCASSFTLAGSYEQYFGPGTRLTVT.

The rearrangement uses TRBV6-5 and TRBJ1-6, with TRBD1 matching 12 bases. Trimming cost V 6 bases and J 9 bases; bases outside gene matches: 6. Germline V gene sequence: CDR1 MNHEY, CDR2 SVGAGI. This CDR3 is 15 amino acids long. The CDR3 coding sequence is TGTGCCAGCAGGGGACAGGGGGCTGGGGTTTCACCCCTCCACTTT. The encoded protein is CASRGQGAGVSPLHF.

The chain recombines TRBV11-1 with TRBJ1-1; TRBD1 matches at 7 bases. CDR1 and CDR2 (germline): SGHAT, FQDESV (reference sequence). V lost 0 bases and J lost 7; bases outside the gene matches: 11. The CDR3 extends over 16 amino acids. The CDR3 region is CASSLAPPSGQLEAFF. Written as DNA, the CDR3 is TGTGCCAGCAGCTTAGCCCCTCCCTCGGGACAGCTTGAAGCTTTCTTT.

V gene TRBV24-1 combines with J gene TRBJ1-2; 8 bases are a match to TRBD1. Germline V gene data show CDR1 as KGHDR and CDR2 as SFDVKD. The V segment lost 6 bases and the J segment 8 bases; nucleotides outside the gene matches: 7. CDR3 size: 13 residues. Here the CDR3 reads CATSSDRAAGYTF. CDR3 coding DNA: TGTGCCACCAGTTCGGACAGGGCGGCCGGCTACACCTTC.

The count of this clone is one. The chain links TRBV11-2 to TRBJ2-1; TRBD2 matches at 13 bases. With V trimmed by 5 bases and J by 12 bases, 10 bases remained unmatched. CDR1 SGHAT and CDR2 FQNNGV come from the germline V gene. This CDR3 is 15 amino acids long. The CDR3: CASSAGTSGIGAQFF. CDR3 coding DNA: TGTGCCAGCAGCGCCGGGACTAGCGGGATAGGTGCGCAGTTCTTC.

The rearrangement joins TRBV2 to TRBJ2-1, with a tentative D call TRBD2 (6 bases). CDR1 and CDR2 from the germline V gene are SNHLY and FYNNEI. This CDR3 spans 15 amino acids. Trimming pared 6 bases from V and 4 bases from J, leaving 16 bases between. The DNA for the CDR3 is TGTGCCAGCAGAGGCCAGAGCGGGCGGTACAATGAGCAGTTCTTC. Translated, it gives CASRGQSGRYNEQFF.